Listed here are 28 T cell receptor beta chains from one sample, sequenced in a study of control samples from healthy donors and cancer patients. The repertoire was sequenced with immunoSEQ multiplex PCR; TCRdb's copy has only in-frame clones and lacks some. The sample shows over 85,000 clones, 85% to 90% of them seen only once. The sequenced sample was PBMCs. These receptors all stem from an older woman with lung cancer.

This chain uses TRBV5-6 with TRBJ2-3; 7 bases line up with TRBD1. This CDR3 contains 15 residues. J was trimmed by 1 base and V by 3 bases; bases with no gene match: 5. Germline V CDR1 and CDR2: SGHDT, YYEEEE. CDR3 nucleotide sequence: TGTGCCAGCAGCTACAGACAGGGCCGCACAGATACGCAGTATTTT. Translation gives CASSYRQGRTDTQYF.

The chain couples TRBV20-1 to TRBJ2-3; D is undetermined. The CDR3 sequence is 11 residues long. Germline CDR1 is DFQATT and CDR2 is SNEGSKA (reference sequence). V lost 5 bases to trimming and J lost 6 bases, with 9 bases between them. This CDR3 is CSAPLGDTQYF. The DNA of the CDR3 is TGCAGTGCTCCCTTGGGTGATACGCAGTATTTT.

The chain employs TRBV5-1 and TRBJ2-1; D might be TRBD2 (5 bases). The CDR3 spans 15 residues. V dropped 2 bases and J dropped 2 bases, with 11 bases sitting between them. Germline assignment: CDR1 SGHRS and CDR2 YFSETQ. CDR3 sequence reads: CASSFSGGTYNEQFF. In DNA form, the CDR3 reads TGCGCCAGCAGCTTTTCAGGAGGTACCTACAATGAGCAGTTCTTC.

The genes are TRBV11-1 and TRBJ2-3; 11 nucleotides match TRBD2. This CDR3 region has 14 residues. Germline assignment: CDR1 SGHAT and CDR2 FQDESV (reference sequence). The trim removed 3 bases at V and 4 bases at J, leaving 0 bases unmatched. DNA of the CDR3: TGTGCCAGCAGCTTGACTAGCGGGGCAGATACGCAGTATTTT. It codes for CASSLTSGADTQYF.

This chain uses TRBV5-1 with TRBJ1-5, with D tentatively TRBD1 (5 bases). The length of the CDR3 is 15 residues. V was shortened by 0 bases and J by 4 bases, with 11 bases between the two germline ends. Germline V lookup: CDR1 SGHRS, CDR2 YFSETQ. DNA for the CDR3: TGCGCCAGCAGCTTGGCTACAGGTTCGAATCAGCCCCAGCATTTT. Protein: CASSLATGSNQPQHF.

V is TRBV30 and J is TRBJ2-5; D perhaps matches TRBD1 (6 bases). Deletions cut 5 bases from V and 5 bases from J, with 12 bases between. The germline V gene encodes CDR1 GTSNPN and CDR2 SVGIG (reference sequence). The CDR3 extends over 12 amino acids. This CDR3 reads CAWAPGDETQYF. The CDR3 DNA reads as TGTGCCTGGGCCCCAGGGGATGAGACCCAGTACTTC.

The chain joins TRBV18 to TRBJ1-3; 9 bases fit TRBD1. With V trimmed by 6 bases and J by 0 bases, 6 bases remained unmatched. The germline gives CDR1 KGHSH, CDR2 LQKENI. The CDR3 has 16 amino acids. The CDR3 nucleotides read TGTGCCAGCTCCCCGGGACAGGGAAACTCTGGAAACACCATATATTTT. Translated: CASSPGQGNSGNTIYF. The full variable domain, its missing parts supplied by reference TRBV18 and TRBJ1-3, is NAGVMQNPRHLVRRRGQEARLRCSPMKGHSHVYWYRQLPEEGLKFMVYLQKENIIDESGMPKERFSAEFPKEGPSILRIQQVVRGDSAAYFCASSPGQGNSGNTIYFGEGSWLTVV.

CDR3 sequence: CASRRAVHGTGPREQYF. CDR3 nucleotides: TGTGCCAGCAGAAGAGCTGTTCACGGGACAGGACCTAGGGAGCAGTACTTC. The V and J genes are TRBV27 and TRBJ2-7, with TRBD1 identical over 8 bases. V trimming: 6 bases; J trimming: 7 bases; junction bases outside the gene matches: 20. This CDR3 has 17 amino acids. Germline CDR1 reads MNHEY; CDR2 reads SMNVEV (reference sequence).

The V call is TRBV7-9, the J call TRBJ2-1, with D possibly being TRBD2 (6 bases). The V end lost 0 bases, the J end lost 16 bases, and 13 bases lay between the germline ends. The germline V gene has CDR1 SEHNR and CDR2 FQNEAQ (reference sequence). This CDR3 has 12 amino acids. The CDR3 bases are TGTGCCAGCAGCTTAGCGGACTACTTCAAATTCTTC. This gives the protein CASSLADYFKFF.

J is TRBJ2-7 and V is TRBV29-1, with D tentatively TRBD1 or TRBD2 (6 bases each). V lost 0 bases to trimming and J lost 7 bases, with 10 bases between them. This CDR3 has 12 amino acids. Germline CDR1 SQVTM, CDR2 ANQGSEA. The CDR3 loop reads CSVEDLGGEQYF. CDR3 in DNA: TGCAGCGTTGAAGATCTAGGGGGGGAGCAGTACTTC.

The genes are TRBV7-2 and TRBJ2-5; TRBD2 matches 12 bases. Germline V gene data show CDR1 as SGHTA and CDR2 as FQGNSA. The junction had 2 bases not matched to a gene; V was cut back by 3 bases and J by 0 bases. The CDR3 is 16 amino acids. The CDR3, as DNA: TGTGCCAGCAGCTTGACTAGCGGGGGATACCAAGAGACCCAGTACTTC. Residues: CASSLTSGGYQETQYF.

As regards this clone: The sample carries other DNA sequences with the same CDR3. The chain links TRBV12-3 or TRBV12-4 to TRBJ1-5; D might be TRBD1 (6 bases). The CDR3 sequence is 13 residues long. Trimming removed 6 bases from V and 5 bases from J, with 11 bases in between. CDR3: CASSLQGDQPQHF. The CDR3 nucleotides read TGTGCCAGCAGCCTACAGGGCGATCAGCCCCAGCATTTT.

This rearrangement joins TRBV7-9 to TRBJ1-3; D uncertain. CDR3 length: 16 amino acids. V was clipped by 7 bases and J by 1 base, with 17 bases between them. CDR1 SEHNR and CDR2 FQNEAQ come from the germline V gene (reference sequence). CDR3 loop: CASTNTMYLSGNTIYF. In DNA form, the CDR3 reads TGTGCCAGCACCAATACGATGTATTTATCTGGAAACACCATATATTTT.

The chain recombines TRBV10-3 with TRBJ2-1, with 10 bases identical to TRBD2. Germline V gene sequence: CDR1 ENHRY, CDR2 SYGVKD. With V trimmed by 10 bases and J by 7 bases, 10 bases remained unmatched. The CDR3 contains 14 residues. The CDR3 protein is CATWVASGSNEQFF. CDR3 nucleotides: TGTGCCACCTGGGTGGCTAGCGGGAGTAATGAGCAGTTCTTC.

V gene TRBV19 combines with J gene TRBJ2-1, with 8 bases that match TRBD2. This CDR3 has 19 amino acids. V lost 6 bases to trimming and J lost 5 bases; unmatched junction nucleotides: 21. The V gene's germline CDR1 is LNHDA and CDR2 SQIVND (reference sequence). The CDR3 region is CASSNAGGGGRQRDNEQFF. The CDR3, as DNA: TGTGCCAGTAGCAATGCAGGTGGAGGCGGGAGGCAGAGGGACAATGAGCAGTTCTTC.

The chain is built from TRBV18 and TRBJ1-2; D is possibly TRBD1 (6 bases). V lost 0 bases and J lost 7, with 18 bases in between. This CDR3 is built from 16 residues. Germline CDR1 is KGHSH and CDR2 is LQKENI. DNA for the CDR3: TGTGCCAGCTCACCACCGGGGCAGGGGATGGTCGGTGGCTACACCTTC. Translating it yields CASSPPGQGMVGGYTF.

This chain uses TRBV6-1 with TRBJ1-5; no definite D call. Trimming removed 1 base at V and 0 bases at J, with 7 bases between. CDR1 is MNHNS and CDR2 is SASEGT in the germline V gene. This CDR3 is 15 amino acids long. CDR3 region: CASSEVRYSNQPQHF. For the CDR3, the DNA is TGTGCCAGCAGTGAAGTGAGATATAGCAATCAGCCCCAGCATTTT.

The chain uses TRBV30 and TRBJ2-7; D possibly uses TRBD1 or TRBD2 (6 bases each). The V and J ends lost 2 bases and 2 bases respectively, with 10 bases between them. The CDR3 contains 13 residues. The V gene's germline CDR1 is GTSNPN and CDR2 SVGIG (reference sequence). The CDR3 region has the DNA TGTGCCTGGAGTCAGGGGACTCCCTACGAGCAGTACTTC. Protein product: CAWSQGTPYEQYF.

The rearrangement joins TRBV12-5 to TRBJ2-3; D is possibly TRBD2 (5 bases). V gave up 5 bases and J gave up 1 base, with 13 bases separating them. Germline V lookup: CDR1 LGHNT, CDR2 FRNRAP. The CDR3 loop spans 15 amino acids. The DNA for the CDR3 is TGTGCTAGTGGTCCCGGGGTAGGGCGCACAGATACGCAGTATTTT. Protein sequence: CASGPGVGRTDTQYF.

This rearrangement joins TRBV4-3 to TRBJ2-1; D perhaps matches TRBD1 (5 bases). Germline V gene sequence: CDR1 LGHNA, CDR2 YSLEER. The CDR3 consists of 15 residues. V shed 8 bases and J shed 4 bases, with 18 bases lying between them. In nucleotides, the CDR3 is TGCGCCAGCTCCCCTGGGCAGGGTAGATACAATGAGCAGTTCTTC. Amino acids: CASSPGQGRYNEQFF.

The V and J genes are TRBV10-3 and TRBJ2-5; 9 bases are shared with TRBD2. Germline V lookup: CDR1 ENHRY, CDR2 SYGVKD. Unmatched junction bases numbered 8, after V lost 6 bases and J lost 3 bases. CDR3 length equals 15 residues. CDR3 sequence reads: CAIRNSASGEETQYF. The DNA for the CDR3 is TGTGCCATCAGGAATTCGGCTAGCGGGGAAGAGACCCAGTACTTC.

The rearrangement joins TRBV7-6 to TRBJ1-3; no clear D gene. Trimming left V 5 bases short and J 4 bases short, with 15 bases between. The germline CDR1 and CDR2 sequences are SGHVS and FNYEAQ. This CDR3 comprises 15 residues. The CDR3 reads CASSPRTAVGNTIYF. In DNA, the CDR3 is TGTGCCAGCAGCCCCCGAACCGCGGTCGGAAACACCATATATTTT.

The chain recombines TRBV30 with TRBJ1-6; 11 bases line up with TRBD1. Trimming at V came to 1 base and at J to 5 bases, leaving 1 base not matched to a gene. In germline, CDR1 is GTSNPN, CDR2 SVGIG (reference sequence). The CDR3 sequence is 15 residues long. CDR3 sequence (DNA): TGTGCCTGGAGTGGGACAGGGGGCAATAATTCACCCCTCCACTTT. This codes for CAWSGTGGNNSPLHF.

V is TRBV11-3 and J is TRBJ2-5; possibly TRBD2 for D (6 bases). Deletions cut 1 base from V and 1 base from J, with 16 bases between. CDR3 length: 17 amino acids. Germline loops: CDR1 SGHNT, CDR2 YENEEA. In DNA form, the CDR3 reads TGTGCCAGCAGCTTAGGTATGGGGCGGGGCCCCCAAGAGACCCAGTACTTC. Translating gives CASSLGMGRGPQETQYF.

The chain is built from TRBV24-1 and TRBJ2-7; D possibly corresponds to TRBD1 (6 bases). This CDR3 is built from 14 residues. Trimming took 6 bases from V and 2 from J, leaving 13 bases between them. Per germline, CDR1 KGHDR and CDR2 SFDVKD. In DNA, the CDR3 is TGTGCCACCAGTCAAACAGGGATCCCCTACGAGCAGTACTTC. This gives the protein CATSQTGIPYEQYF.

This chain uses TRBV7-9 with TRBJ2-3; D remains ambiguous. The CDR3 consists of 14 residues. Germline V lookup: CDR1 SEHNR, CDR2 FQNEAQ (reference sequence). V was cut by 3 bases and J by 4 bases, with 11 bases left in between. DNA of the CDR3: TGTGCCAGCAGCTTCGGTCATGAACCAGATACGCAGTATTTT. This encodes CASSFGHEPDTQYF.

The CDR3 DNA sequence: TGTGCCAGCAGCCCGGGACTAGCGGGAATCACCGGGGAGCTGTTTTTT. This gives the protein CASSPGLAGITGELFF. V and J are TRBV3-1 (or the pseudogene TRBV3-2) and TRBJ2-2; 13 bases align to TRBD2. This CDR3 region has 16 residues. Germline V gene sequence: CDR1 LGHDT, CDR2 YNNKEL (reference sequence). V shed 4 bases and J 4 bases; nucleotides not matched to a gene: 3.

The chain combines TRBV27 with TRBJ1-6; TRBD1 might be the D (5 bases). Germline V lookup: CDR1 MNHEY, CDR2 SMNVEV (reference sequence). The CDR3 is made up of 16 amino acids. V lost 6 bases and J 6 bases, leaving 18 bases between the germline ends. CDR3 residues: CASRTSGRAFNSPLHF. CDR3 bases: TGTGCCAGCAGAACCTCGGGCAGGGCCTTTAATTCACCCCTCCACTTT.